Below, 21 T cell receptor beta chains from the same sample are listed, as sequenced in a study of T-cell memory formation after mild COVID-19 (dated by TCRdb to the early 2020s). The protocol used for the library was 5' RACE. Sequencing relied on an Illumina NovaSeq 6000. TCRdb's own reprocessing of the public reads used fastp at Q25 and MiXCR and kept productive beta chains. When rows share a CDR3 protein, they turn into one entry using the most common DNA and genes. Across this sample there are about 440,000 distinct CDR3 sequences, with around 19% seen only once. In total, the top ten clones hold around 8% of the sample. The sample comprised PBMCs or a T cell subset sorted from them (not recorded which). All receptors come from an adult woman who had mild COVID-19 (a few samples of this study predate the infection). The sample titles of this study are shuffled in the database, so cell type and time point are left out; the donor was told from shared clones.

This clonotype came up many times. The rearrangement uses TRBV29-1 and TRBJ1-4; a possible D gene is TRBD1 (6 bases). The CDR3 consists of 12 residues. Trimming pared 2 bases from V and 6 bases from J, leaving 7 bases between. Germline CDR1 and CDR2: SQVTM and ANQGSEA. The CDR3 here is CSVEQGYEKLFF. The CDR3 DNA reads as TGCAGCGTTGAACAGGGGTATGAAAAACTGTTTTTT.

This clonotype has just a few counts. V usage is TRBV25-1 and J usage is TRBJ2-7; 9 bases line up with TRBD1. The CDR3 covers 15 residues. Trimming at V came to 1 base and at J to 4 bases, leaving 5 bases not matched to a gene. Per germline, CDR1 MGHDK and CDR2 SYGVNS. CDR3 region: CASSEFQGTGYEQYF. CDR3 bases: TGTGCCAGCAGTGAATTTCAGGGGACAGGGTACGAGCAGTACTTC.

The table lists this clonotype with a few counts. The J gene is TRBJ1-1, the V gene TRBV4-1, with 9 bases matching TRBD1. Germline V lookup: CDR1 MGHRA, CDR2 YSYEKL. CDR3 length: 12 amino acids. V shed 2 bases, J shed 10 bases, and the junction held 2 bases outside the gene matches. The CDR3 region has the DNA TGCGCCAGCAGCCAACTGACAGGGGGAGCTTTCTTT. Translating gives CASSQLTGGAFF.

This clonotype was seen a handful of times. The chain recombines TRBV9 with TRBJ2-2, with TRBD1 matching over 8 bases. CDR3 length equals 14 residues. CDR1 and CDR2 (germline): SGDLS, YYNGEE. Trimming at V came to 3 bases and at J to 5 bases, leaving 3 bases not matched to a gene. The CDR3 DNA sequence: TGTGCCAGCAGCGGGACAGGGCTAACCGGGGAGCTGTTTTTT. It codes for CASSGTGLTGELFF.

This rearrangement joins TRBV6-1 to TRBJ2-7, with D uncertain. Germline V gives CDR1 MNHNS, CDR2 SASEGT. The CDR3 spans 15 residues. Trimming left V 2 bases short and J 2 bases short, with 13 bases between. This CDR3 reads CASSEWTSRAYEQYF. Here the CDR3 DNA reads TGTGCCAGCAGTGAATGGACCTCTAGGGCCTACGAGCAGTACTTC.

The sample holds a few counts of this clonotype. V gene TRBV4-1 combines with J gene TRBJ1-6, with TRBD1 identical over 9 bases. With 4 bases clipped from V and 9 bases from J, the junction kept 10 bases outside the gene matches. This CDR3 has 16 amino acids. Germline V gene data show CDR1 as MGHRA and CDR2 as YSYEKL. The CDR3 sequence is CASSRGQGEEFSPLHF. DNA of the CDR3: TGCGCCAGCAGCCGGGGACAGGGCGAGGAATTTTCACCCCTCCACTTT.

The gene calls are TRBV12-3 or TRBV12-4 and TRBJ2-4, with 7 positions matching TRBD1. The junction had 7 bases not matched to a gene; V was cut back by 3 bases and J by 8 bases. This CDR3 is built from 14 residues. CDR3 region: CASSFRQGSDIQYF. The CDR3 region has the DNA TGTGCCAGCAGTTTCCGACAGGGTAGCGACATTCAGTACTTC.

The genes are TRBV28 and TRBJ2-7; D might be TRBD2 (6 bases). This CDR3 region has 13 residues. Germline V gives CDR1 MDHEN, CDR2 SYDVKM. Trimming shortened V by 6 bases and J by 1 base, and 10 bases separated the two germline ends. The CDR3: CASRPGGSYEQYF. The CDR3 DNA is TGTGCCAGCAGGCCTGGGGGGTCCTACGAGCAGTACTTC.

The rearrangement uses TRBV6-5 and TRBJ1-1; D is possibly TRBD1 (6 bases). V lost 6 bases and J 4 bases, leaving 15 bases between the germline ends. This CDR3 region has 14 residues. Germline V lookup: CDR1 MNHEY, CDR2 SVGAGI. CDR3 residues: CASSGGGAVTEAFF. The CDR3 DNA reads as TGTGCCAGCAGCGGGGGGGGCGCCGTCACTGAAGCTTTCTTT.

This clonotype has only a few counts. The rearrangement links TRBV4-2 to TRBJ1-1, with 7 bases identical to TRBD1. After removal of 5 bases from V and 0 bases from J, the junction contained 9 bases not matched to a gene. The CDR3 length is 16 residues. The germline gives CDR1 LGHNA, CDR2 YNFKEQ. DNA of the CDR3: TGTGCCAGCAGCTATCAACCGACAGGGATGAACACTGAAGCTTTCTTT. The encoded protein is CASSYQPTGMNTEAFF.

This clonotype was detected only a few times. This sequence joins TRBV4-2 and TRBJ2-7; the match to TRBD2 covers 16 bases. The CDR3 extends over 17 amino acids. Germline assignment: CDR1 LGHNA and CDR2 YNFKEQ. Unmatched junction bases numbered 4, after V lost 2 bases and J lost 3 bases. For the CDR3, the DNA is TGTGCCAGCAGCCAAACCGGGACTAGCGGGAGGGTCTACGAGCAGTACTTC. This encodes CASSQTGTSGRVYEQYF.

The gene calls are TRBV27 and TRBJ2-4, with 15 bases aligning to TRBD2. There are 15 residues in the CDR3. Trimming cost V 3 bases and J 10 bases; bases outside gene matches: 4. Germline-derived CDR1 and CDR2 are MNHEY and SMNVEV (reference sequence). The CDR3 loop reads CASSLGTSGGKIQYF. CDR3 in DNA: TGTGCCAGCAGTTTGGGGACTAGCGGGGGGAAAATTCAGTACTTC.

This clonotype was counted a few times. The rearrangement links TRBV5-1 to TRBJ2-7, with no clear D. The CDR3 runs 15 residues. V lost 1 base and J lost 1, with 12 bases in between. The germline CDR1 and CDR2 sequences are SGHRS and YFSETQ. CDR3 sequence: CASSLFPGRSYEQYF. The DNA of the CDR3 is TGCGCCAGCAGCTTGTTCCCTGGACGTTCCTACGAGCAGTACTTC.

This clonotype was found a few times. The chain's CDR3 is CASSLAAGANYGYTF. The CDR3 region has the DNA TGTGCCAGCAGTTTAGCTGCGGGGGCTAACTATGGCTACACCTTC. This chain uses TRBV12-3 or TRBV12-4 with TRBJ1-2, with D perhaps matching TRBD1 (5 bases). This CDR3 has 15 amino acids. The V end was cut by 0 bases, the J end by 0 bases, with 8 bases between.

V gene TRBV24-1 combines with J gene TRBJ1-2; 7 positions agree with TRBD1. Germline CDR1 is KGHDR and CDR2 is SFDVKD. The CDR3 has 14 amino acids. Trimming removed 4 bases from V and 4 bases from J; junction bases left unmatched: 5. The CDR3 is CATSDSGTAYGYTF. CDR3 DNA: TGTGCCACCAGTGACTCTGGGACAGCCTATGGCTACACCTTC.

This clonotype was recorded many times. This chain joins TRBV25-1 and TRBJ1-2, with a possible D match to TRBD1 (5 bases). V was trimmed by 10 bases and J by 3 bases, leaving 15 bases between them. Germline assignment: CDR1 MGHDK and CDR2 SYGVNS. The CDR3 has 13 amino acids. In DNA, the CDR3 is TGTGCCACCTCCGGGACGGAATACTATGGCTACACCTTC. Translated, it gives CATSGTEYYGYTF.

The rearrangement uses TRBV25-1 and TRBJ2-7; tentative D call: TRBD1 (6 bases). V was trimmed by 7 bases and J by 4 bases, leaving 11 bases between them. In germline, CDR1 is MGHDK, CDR2 SYGVNS. The CDR3 loop spans 12 amino acids. CDR3 nucleotide sequence: TGTGCCAGCACCCGTCAGGGGTACGAGCAGTACTTC. Amino acids: CASTRQGYEQYF.

This clonotype turned up a few times. The chain links TRBV7-3 to TRBJ2-1; D gene unclear. CDR1 and CDR2 from the germline V gene are SGHTA and FQGTGA. The CDR3 has 15 residues. V was shortened by 4 bases and J by 0 bases, with 10 bases between the two germline ends. Here the CDR3 DNA reads TGTGCCAGCAGCTCCACCCCCAGCTCCTACAATGAGCAGTTCTTC. Translated: CASSSTPSSYNEQFF.

This clonotype came up a few times. The genes are TRBV23-1 and TRBJ1-5; TRBD1 aligns across 7 bases. TRBV23-1 is assigned to the ORF class and has an uncertain function. Trimming removed 6 bases from V and 5 bases from J; junction bases left unmatched: 10. The CDR3 extends over 15 amino acids. CDR3 DNA: TGCGCCAGCAGATTAGAGACAGGGTCCGATCAGCCCCAGCATTTT. This translates into CASRLETGSDQPQHF.

The sample holds a few counts of this clonotype. This chain connects TRBV7-9 to TRBJ1-6; D gene ambiguous. Germline CDR1 SEHNR, CDR2 FQNEAQ (reference sequence). This CDR3 contains 17 residues. Trimming took 5 bases from V and 0 from J, leaving 14 bases between them. CDR3 protein: CASSETGMSSYNSPLHF. The CDR3 DNA reads TGTGCCAGCAGCGAAACCGGGATGAGCTCCTATAATTCACCCCTCCACTTT.

This clonotype was observed a few times. The genes are TRBV10-2 and TRBJ2-7; D is unresolved. The CDR3 runs 12 residues. Germline V gene data show CDR1 as WSHSY and CDR2 as SAAADI. V dropped 2 bases and J dropped 3 bases, with 5 bases sitting between them. CDR3 sequence (DNA): TGCGCCAGCAGTGAGCGGTTCTACGAGCAGTACTTC. Its protein product is CASSERFYEQYF.